This record concerns one T cell receptor (beta chain) sequence. These data come from a study of blood T cell repertoires in COVID-19. With 2 bases removed from V and 3 bases from J, the gap between germline ends came to 8 bases. The CDR3 has 13 amino acids. Looked up from germline, CDR1 is KGHSH and CDR2 is LQKENI. Per the study methods: Quantification of nucleated cells was approximated via reference gene primer amplification. Data came from immunoSEQ multiplex PCR; TCRdb stores just in-frame clones and leaves some out. V, J and clone size derive from that table, while D and trimming were established from the DNA sequence. The table has 250,000 to 300,000 clones, roughly nine tenths seen once. Seattle cases were enrolled at active infection and followed longitudinally.

Sequenced sample: peripheral blood. The chain couples TRBV18 to TRBJ2-7; D remains unclear. This receptor was obtained from a woman between 25 and 40 years old with COVID-19, enrolled during active disease. CDR3 bases: TGTGCCAGCTCACCAACAGAAGGCTACGAGCAGTACTTC. Translated: CASSPTEGYEQYF.